A single sample gave rise to the 25 T cell receptor beta chains below, sequenced in a study of Ad26.COV2.S vaccination and SARS-CoV-2 variants (dated by TCRdb to about 2021). Libraries were made using the immunoSEQ multiplex PCR assay. TCRdb's version of the immuneACCESS table is confined to in-frame rearrangements and falls short of the full clone set. An unresolved V gene accounts for under half of the shortfall where checked; the remainder is of unknown origin. The sample data list about 440,000 clones, and less than 95% of these were observed just once. The ten largest account for less than 5.5% of the sample. The treatment or condition label for this specimen denotes: 15 to 20 received Ad26.COV2.S at low or high dose, single or two shots; several received placebo; per-sample allocation not given. Repertoires of vaccine and placebo recipients were sequenced from samples taken on day 63 after the first injection.

Specimen: peripheral blood, collected in a trial of Ad26.COV2.S vaccine versus placebo. These receptors originate from a person aged 18-65 years who received the Ad26.COV2.S COVID-19 vaccine or a placebo.

The J gene is TRBJ2-3, the V gene TRBV7-2, with no clear D. Trimming cost V 2 bases and J 6 bases, with 6 bases left between them. The CDR3 consists of 12 residues. Germline V gives CDR1 SGHTA, CDR2 FQGNSA. The CDR3 DNA is TGTGCCAGCAGCTTAAACGGTGATACGCAGTATTTT. It is translated as CASSLNGDTQYF.

This chain joins TRBV28 and TRBJ2-1, with 9 positions matching TRBD1. After removal of 7 bases from V and 7 bases from J, the junction contained 8 bases not matched to a gene. Germline V gene lookup returns CDR1 MDHEN and CDR2 SYDVKM. The CDR3 consists of 14 residues. In nucleotides, the CDR3 is TGTGCCAGCATGACAGGGGGGAGCTCTAATGAGCAGTTCTTC. Its translation: CASMTGGSSNEQFF.

The chain couples TRBV7-3 to TRBJ1-4; D gene unclear. The CDR3 runs to 15 residues. Per germline, CDR1 SGHTA and CDR2 FQGTGA. V lost 5 bases, J lost 3 bases, and 13 bases lay in between. The CDR3 nucleotides read TGTGCCAGCAGCATCAACCGGGCGCCTAATGAAAAACTGTTTTTT. It codes for CASSINRAPNEKLFF.

The V call is TRBV15, the J call TRBJ2-5; D not certain. The CDR3 covers 13 residues. CDR1 and CDR2 (germline): LNHNV, YYDKDF (reference sequence). Trimming removed 1 base at V and 0 bases at J, with 3 bases between. The CDR3 DNA reads TGTGCCACCAGCAGAGGGAACCAAGAGACCCAGTACTTC. Its translation is CATSRGNQETQYF.

The rearrangement joins TRBV27 to TRBJ1-3; 7 bases agree with TRBD1. The CDR3 is 16 amino acids. CDR1 MNHEY and CDR2 SMNVEV come from the germline V gene (reference sequence). Trimming took 6 bases from V and 0 from J; bases not matched to a gene: 8. The CDR3 bases are TGTGCCAGCAGCCTAACCGGGACAGCCTCTGGAAACACCATATATTTT. Amino acids: CASSLTGTASGNTIYF.

The chain links TRBV7-8 to TRBJ2-1; TRBD2 agrees at 9 bases. The germline V gene has CDR1 SGHVS and CDR2 FQNEAQ. The CDR3 is 15 amino acids. Germline trimming cut 1 base from V and 9 bases from J; bases unmatched to any gene: 7. CDR3 sequence: CASSLGGRASIEQFF. CDR3 DNA: TGTGCCAGCAGCTTAGGCGGGAGGGCCTCTATTGAGCAGTTCTTC.

The chain recombines TRBV24-1 with TRBJ2-1; D is unresolved. Germline CDR1 reads KGHDR; CDR2 reads SFDVKD. This CDR3 comprises 16 residues. The V and J ends lost 3 bases and 1 base respectively, with 12 bases between them. The CDR3 sequence is CATSDGDSGSYNEQFF. CDR3 in DNA: TGTGCCACCAGTGATGGGGATAGTGGATCCTACAATGAGCAGTTCTTC.

This chain connects TRBV28 to TRBJ2-3; TRBD2 matches at 10 bases. This CDR3 contains 18 residues. The trim removed 3 bases at V and 5 bases at J, leaving 14 bases unmatched. CDR1 MDHEN and CDR2 SYDVKM come from the germline V gene. The CDR3 region has the DNA TGTGCCAGCAGTTTTTGGTCTAGCGGGAGTCAAAGGGGAGATACGCAGTATTTT. As protein: CASSFWSSGSQRGDTQYF.

A single count supports this clone. The chain uses TRBV12-3 or TRBV12-4 and TRBJ1-2, with D uncertain. The CDR3 is 12 amino acids. The ends were cut back, 8 bases at V and 8 bases at J, with 15 bases in the middle. Written as DNA, the CDR3 is TGTGCCAGCGACCTAGGGAGTGGAGGCTACACCTTC. The encoded protein is CASDLGSGGYTF.

This chain connects TRBV7-3 to TRBJ2-7; 7 bases align to TRBD1. V trimming: 2 bases; J trimming: 5 bases; junction bases outside the gene matches: 15. CDR1 and CDR2 (germline): SGHTA, FQGTGA. The length of the CDR3 is 17 residues. The CDR3 bases are TGTGCCAGCAGCTTACAGGGGGTTCTTAGGGGATCCCACGAGCAGTACTTC. This gives the protein CASSLQGVLRGSHEQYF.

The rearrangement uses TRBV7-3 and TRBJ2-3, with D unresolved. The V gene lost 6 bases and the J gene lost 0 bases, with 7 bases spanning the gap. The CDR3 runs to 13 residues. Germline assignment: CDR1 SGHTA and CDR2 FQGTGA. The CDR3 region has the DNA TGTGCCAGCAGTTCGGACAGCACAGATACGCAGTATTTT. It is translated as CASSSDSTDTQYF.

The CDR3 here is CASSSSPGTGGPSYEQYF. The CDR3 bases are TGTGCCAGCAGCTCCTCGCCCGGGACAGGGGGCCCTTCCTACGAGCAGTACTTC. This chain links TRBV7-9 with TRBJ2-7; 12 positions match TRBD1. V lost 4 bases and J lost 1; bases outside the gene matches: 11. This CDR3 spans 18 amino acids. CDR1 is SEHNR and CDR2 is FQNEAQ in the germline V gene (reference sequence).

This clone is a singleton in its sample. The chain has TRBV4-1 and TRBJ1-2; D might be TRBD1 (6 bases). From germline, CDR1 is MGHRA and CDR2 YSYEKL. The CDR3 loop spans 16 amino acids. The germline V and J ends were trimmed by 0 bases and 4 bases, with 15 bases remaining between them. CDR3 amino acids: CASSQDGGGRIYGYTF. CDR3 nucleotide sequence: TGCGCCAGCAGCCAAGATGGAGGGGGACGGATCTATGGCTACACCTTC.

This chain links TRBV3-1 (or the pseudogene TRBV3-2) with TRBJ2-5; D remains ambiguous. This CDR3 has 12 amino acids. V was trimmed by 2 bases and J by 4 bases, leaving 5 bases between them. CDR1 and CDR2 (germline): LGHDT, YNNKEL (reference sequence). The CDR3 DNA follows: TGTGCCAGCAGCCAACAGGTAGAGACCCAGTACTTC. This codes for CASSQQVETQYF.

As concerns this clone: This specimen includes other DNA sequences encoding the same CDR3. The J gene is TRBJ2-1, the V gene TRBV27; the match to TRBD2 covers 8 bases. V was pared by 5 bases and J by 4 bases, with 7 bases of the junction left unmatched. CDR3 length: 15 amino acids. Germline V CDR1 and CDR2: MNHEY, SMNVEV (reference sequence). The CDR3 DNA sequence: TGTGCCAGCAGTCCTCAGCGGGAGACATACAATGAGCAGTTCTTC. Translating gives CASSPQRETYNEQFF.

The gene calls are TRBV6-5 and TRBJ2-5; TRBD2 might be the D (6 bases). With 6 bases removed from V and 5 bases from J, the gap between germline ends came to 19 bases. The germline V gene encodes CDR1 MNHEY and CDR2 SVGAGI. The CDR3 loop spans 15 amino acids. This CDR3 reads CASSPAGGRKETQYF. The CDR3 DNA reads TGTGCCAGCAGCCCCGCTGGAGGGAGGAAGGAGACCCAGTACTTC.

This clone was counted once. This chain links TRBV9 with TRBJ2-3; D may be TRBD1 (5 bases). V lost 0 bases to trimming and J lost 5 bases, with 19 bases between them. Germline V CDR1 and CDR2: SGDLS, YYNGEE. The CDR3 extends over 17 amino acids. The CDR3 reads CASSVAGADPFLDTQYF. The CDR3 region has the DNA TGTGCCAGCAGCGTAGCTGGGGCGGACCCCTTCCTAGATACGCAGTATTTT. Full variable domain (remainder filled in from reference TRBV9 and TRBJ2-3): DSGVTQTPKHLITATGQRVTLRCSPRSGDLSVYWYQQSLDQGLQFLIQYYNGEERAKGNILERFSAQQFPDLHSELNLSSLELGDSALYFCASSVAGADPFLDTQYFGPGTRLTVL.

This clone was seen a few times. Other DNA variants within this sample encode the same CDR3. The chain is built from TRBV20-1 and TRBJ1-3, with D unclear. The V end lost 6 bases, the J end lost 1 base, and 4 bases lay between the germline ends. In germline, CDR1 is DFQATT, CDR2 SNEGSKA (reference sequence). There are 11 residues in the CDR3. The CDR3 region is CSALSGNTIYF. The CDR3 coding sequence is TGCAGTGCCCTATCTGGAAACACCATATATTTT.

The rearrangement links TRBV9 to TRBJ2-7; TRBD2 matches 8 bases. V shed 4 bases, J shed 6 bases, and the junction held 15 bases outside the gene matches. The CDR3 sequence is 16 residues long. Looked up from germline, CDR1 is SGDLS and CDR2 is YYNGEE. The CDR3 nucleotides are TGTGCCAGCAGCAGAGCTGGAGGCGTAGCGGGATTCGAGCAGTACTTC. Amino acid sequence: CASSRAGGVAGFEQYF.

The V and J genes are TRBV27 and TRBJ2-4; TRBD1 might be the D (6 bases). CDR3 size: 14 residues. V lost 6 bases to trimming and J lost 3 bases, with 12 bases between them. In germline, CDR1 is MNHEY, CDR2 SMNVEV (reference sequence). DNA of the CDR3: TGTGCCAGCAGAGAACAGGGAATCAAAAACATTCAGTACTTC. Translated: CASREQGIKNIQYF.

The chain is built from TRBV5-6 and TRBJ1-5, with D unresolved. The CDR3 runs 14 residues. V lost 1 base, J lost 0 bases, and 5 bases lay in between. Germline CDR1 reads SGHDT; CDR2 reads YYEEEE. CDR3 DNA sequence: TGTGCCAGCAGCTTGTTACGTAGCAATCAGCCCCAGCATTTT. Its translation: CASSLLRSNQPQHF.

The rearrangement joins TRBV11-2 to TRBJ2-1, with TRBD2 matching over 9 bases. Germline CDR1 and CDR2: SGHAT and FQNNGV. The CDR3 is 17 amino acids. The trim removed 3 bases at V and 2 bases at J, leaving 8 bases unmatched. The CDR3 DNA is TGTGCCAGCAGCTTCGGTAGCGGGAGAGCCCCCTACAATGAGCAGTTCTTC. Protein product: CASSFGSGRAPYNEQFF. Drawing the rest from reference TRBV11-2 and TRBJ2-1, the complete variable domain is EAGVAQSPRYKIIEKRQSVAFWCNPISGHATLYWYQQILGQGPKLLIQFQNNGVVDDSQLPKDRFSAERLKGVDSTLKIQPAKLEDSAVYLCASSFGSGRAPYNEQFFGPGTRLTVL.

With respect to this clone: This specimen includes other DNA sequences encoding the same CDR3. The V gene is TRBV5-1, the J gene TRBJ2-6; D perhaps matches TRBD1 (5 bases). Between the trimmed V and J ends, which lost 1 base and 1 base, there was a span of 6 bases. CDR1 and CDR2 (germline): SGHRS, YFSETQ. CDR3 size: 15 residues. CDR3 nucleotide sequence: TGCGCCAGCAGCTTGAGGGGTTCTGGGGCCAACGTCCTGACTTTC. Amino acid sequence: CASSLRGSGANVLTF.

The chain couples TRBV30 to TRBJ2-7; 11 nucleotides match TRBD1. The CDR3 has 14 residues. CDR1 and CDR2 from the germline V gene are GTSNPN and SVGIG (reference sequence). V was clipped by 2 bases and J by 6 bases; unmatched bases: 6. Here the CDR3 DNA reads TGTGCCTGGAGTACGGGACAGGGGGTTTTCGAGCAGTACTTC. Translated: CAWSTGQGVFEQYF.

The chain carries TRBV3-1 (or the pseudogene TRBV3-2) and TRBJ2-4, with D unresolved. This CDR3 has 13 amino acids. V lost 1 base and J 10 bases, leaving 11 bases between the germline ends. Germline V gives CDR1 LGHDT, CDR2 YNNKEL (reference sequence). CDR3 coding DNA: TGTGCCAGCAGCCAAGGACGGTTGGGGATTCAGTACTTC. Protein: CASSQGRLGIQYF.